This note documents a single TCR beta chain sequence. The antigen it binds to is not known. No quality values exist for individual bases; no much larger clone is one base distant. Separate from the roughly 660-subject first cohort, the validation cohort of over 90 subjects was the group to which the donors belonged. Libraries were built with the immunoSEQ multiplex PCR assay. The source study handled its data this way. A statistical classification framework was built to diagnose cytomegalovirus status from the catalog of TCR beta chain sequences. TCRdb took over this immuneACCESS table, retaining in-frame rearrangements with V and J assigned. Such tables are incomplete; in checked studies, under half of the missing clones stem from an unresolved V gene, and the remainder is unexplained. From that table come the V and J calls and clone size; the DNA was used to work out D and trimming. For this sample there are 100,000 to 150,000 clones; around 90% appear just once. The ten most abundant clones make up approximately 2% of the sample.

These data belong to a study of cytomegalovirus exposure and HLA in healthy donors (dated 2017 in TCRdb). About the study as a whole: A later analysis indicated that the 120 or so validation repertoires were generated on the platform also employed for the 700 or so repertoires of the first cohort. The study was designed to test whether signatures of past pathogen exposure could be identified by cataloging public T cell receptors. In addition to the first cohort of 500 to 850 subjects, a separate validation cohort of 130 or so different subjects was used. The study combined high-throughput TCR immunosequencing, statistical association of individual TCRs with disease status, and machine learning to predict cytomegalovirus infection status.

Broader findings and caveats from the paper: In a later analysis, TCRs clustered in the first cohort were found to also tend to co-occur in the roughly 120 validation repertoires, with over 90% of cluster scores above 0. A total of 164 TCR beta chains were listed by the study as associated with cytomegalovirus. A later analysis had no HLA typing for the validation cohort, so co-occurrence there was scored across all 130 or so repertoires. Cytomegalovirus status was reported to be diagnosed by the classifier with high specificity and sensitivity in both the original and validation cohorts. Most TCR sequences were observed very rarely across donors, whereas some public TCRs were present in many individuals. The authors suggested that the approach could potentially be generalized to other disease states and immunological phenotypes. Three of the identified cytomegalovirus-associated TCR beta chains were confirmed in vitro to be specific for cytomegalovirus antigens.

This sequence originates from a woman between 18 and 29 years old in good health and CMV-seronegative. Sequencing used PBMCs.

The CDR3 amino acid sequence is: CASSGSGTETFF. The base sequence is TGCGCCAGCAGCGGCTCCGGGACAGAAACTTTCTTT. The sequence links TRBV5-1 to TRBJ1-1; 7 bases in the junction line up with TRBD1. The V end gives up 4 bases and the J end 12 bases, leaving 9 bases in the junction not matched to a gene. The CDR3 has 12 amino acids, counting the end cysteine and phenylalanine. Left in the record is the CDR3 DNA by itself, 36 bases read in frame from the first base. Looking up the germline V gene yields CDR1 SGHRS and CDR2 YFSETQ.